The 5 T cell receptor beta chains below all came from one sample that was sequenced in a study of CD8+CD57+ T cells in acquired aplastic anemia. General study points: Total CD4+ and CD8+ pools in patients were more diverse than the CD8+CD57+ cells of those patients.

Genomic DNA, serving as template, underwent TCR beta VDJ and CDR3 profiling. One entry per CDR3 protein, called by TCRdb with MiXCR from the reads. Here the sample spans roughly 16,000 distinct CDR3 sequences, about 40% being singletons. No antigen has been assigned to these receptors. Patients chosen for sequencing had shown CD8+CD57+ cell expansion by flow cytometry. The specimen was CD8+CD57+ T cells sorted from PBMCs. Described subset: bead-enriched CD8+CD57+ effector memory T cells from SAA patients. Every receptor here comes from a human donor with aplastic anemia.

This clonotype was picked up one time. The chain recombines TRBV4-1 with TRBJ2-7, with a possible D match to TRBD2 (7 bases). Per germline, CDR1 MGHRA and CDR2 YSYEKL. The CDR3 is 15 residues long. Trimming took off 4 bases at V and 7 bases at J, with 20 bases between the two ends. CDR3 loop: CASSREGVGDNEQYF. In nucleotides, the CDR3 is TGCGCCAGCAGCCGGGAGGGCGTGGGGGACAATGAGCAGTACTTC.

The V gene is TRBV15, the J gene TRBJ2-5; 8 bases agree with TRBD2. The V gene end was trimmed by 3 bases and the J gene end by 5 bases; junction bases not matched to a gene: 11. The germline CDR1 and CDR2 sequences are LNHNV and YYDKDF (reference sequence). This CDR3 has 16 amino acids. The CDR3 loop is CATSSSRSGGWETQYF. CDR3 sequence (DNA): TGTGCCACCAGCAGCTCCAGGTCGGGAGGGTGGGAGACCCAGTACTTC.

This clonotype occurred many times. This chain links TRBV15 with TRBJ2-3; the D call may be TRBD1 or TRBD2 (5 bases each). Per germline, CDR1 LNHNV and CDR2 YYDKDF (reference sequence). Trimming cost V 3 bases and J 4 bases, with 11 bases left between them. The CDR3 loop spans 14 amino acids. Here the CDR3 DNA reads TGTGCCACCAGCAGGGGGGTGGAGGCAGATACGCAGTATTTT. Protein sequence: CATSRGVEADTQYF.

The chain has TRBV5-1 and TRBJ2-7; possibly TRBD2 for D (6 bases). Germline CDR1 is SGHRS and CDR2 is YFSETQ. The CDR3 length is 15 residues. V dropped 0 bases and J dropped 3 bases, with 13 bases sitting between them. The CDR3 sequence is CASSLDSGGIYEQYV. The CDR3 bases are TGCGCCAGCAGCTTGGATAGTGGGGGGATCTACGAGCAGTACGTC.

The V and J genes are TRBV15 and TRBJ1-1; TRBD1 might be the D (6 bases). CDR3 size: 13 residues. The germline gives CDR1 LNHNV, CDR2 YYDKDF (reference sequence). V was trimmed by 5 bases and J by 5 bases, leaving 12 bases between them. The CDR3 protein is CATSRRGGTEAFF. CDR3 sequence (DNA): TGTGCCACCAGCCGACGAGGGGGAACTGAAGCTTTCTTT.